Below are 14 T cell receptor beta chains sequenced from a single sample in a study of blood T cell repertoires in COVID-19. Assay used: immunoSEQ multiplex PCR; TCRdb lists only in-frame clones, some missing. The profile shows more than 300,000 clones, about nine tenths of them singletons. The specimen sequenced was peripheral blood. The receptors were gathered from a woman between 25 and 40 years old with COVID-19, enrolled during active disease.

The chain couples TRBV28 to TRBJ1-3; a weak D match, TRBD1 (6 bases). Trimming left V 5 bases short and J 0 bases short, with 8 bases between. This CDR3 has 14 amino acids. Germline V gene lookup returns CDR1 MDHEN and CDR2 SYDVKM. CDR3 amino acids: CASSQGFSGNTIYF. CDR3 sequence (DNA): TGTGCCAGCAGTCAGGGGTTCTCTGGAAACACCATATATTTT.

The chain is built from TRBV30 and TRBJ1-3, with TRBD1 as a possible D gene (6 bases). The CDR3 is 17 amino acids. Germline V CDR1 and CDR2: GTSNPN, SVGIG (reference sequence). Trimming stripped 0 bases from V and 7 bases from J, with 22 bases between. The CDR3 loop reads CAWSVGGTGQYRNTIYF. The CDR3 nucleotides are TGTGCCTGGAGTGTAGGAGGTACGGGACAATACAGGAACACCATATATTTT.

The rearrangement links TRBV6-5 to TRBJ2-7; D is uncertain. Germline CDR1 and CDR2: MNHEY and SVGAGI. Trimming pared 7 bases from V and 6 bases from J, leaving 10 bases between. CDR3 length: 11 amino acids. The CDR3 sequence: CASTRRGEQYF. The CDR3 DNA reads TGTGCCAGCACCAGAAGAGGCGAGCAGTACTTC.

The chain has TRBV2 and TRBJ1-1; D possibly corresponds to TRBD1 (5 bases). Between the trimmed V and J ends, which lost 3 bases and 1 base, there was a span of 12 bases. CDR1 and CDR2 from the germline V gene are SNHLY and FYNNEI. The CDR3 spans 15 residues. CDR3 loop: CASSEGRSGNTEAFF. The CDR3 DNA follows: TGTGCCAGCAGTGAGGGGCGGTCGGGGAACACTGAAGCTTTCTTT. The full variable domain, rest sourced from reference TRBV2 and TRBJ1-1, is EPEVTQTPSHQVTQMGQEVILRCVPISNHLYFYWYRQILGQKVEFLVSFYNNEISEKSEIFDDQFSVERPDGSNFTLKIRSTKLEDSAMYFCASSEGRSGNTEAFFGQGTRLTVV.

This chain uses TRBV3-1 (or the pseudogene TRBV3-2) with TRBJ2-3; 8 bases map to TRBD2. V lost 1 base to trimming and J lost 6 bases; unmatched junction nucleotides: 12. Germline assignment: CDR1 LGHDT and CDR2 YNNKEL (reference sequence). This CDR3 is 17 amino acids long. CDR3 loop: CASSQGGFGGAWDTQYF. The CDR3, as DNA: TGTGCCAGCAGCCAAGGAGGGTTCGGGGGGGCCTGGGATACGCAGTATTTT.

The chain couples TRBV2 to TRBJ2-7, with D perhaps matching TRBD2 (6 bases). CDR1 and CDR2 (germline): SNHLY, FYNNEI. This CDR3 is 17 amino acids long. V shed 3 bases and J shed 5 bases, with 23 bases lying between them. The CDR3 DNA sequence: TGTGCCAGCAGTGACAACCCTTGGGGGACGGGGGACCACGAGCAGTACTTC. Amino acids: CASSDNPWGTGDHEQYF.

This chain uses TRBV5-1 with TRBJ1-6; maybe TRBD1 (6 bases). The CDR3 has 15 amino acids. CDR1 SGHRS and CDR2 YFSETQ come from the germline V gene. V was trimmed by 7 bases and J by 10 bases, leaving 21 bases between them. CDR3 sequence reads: CASSLVGGRESPLHF. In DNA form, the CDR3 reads TGCGCCAGCTCTCTGGTCGGGGGGCGAGAATCACCCCTCCACTTT.

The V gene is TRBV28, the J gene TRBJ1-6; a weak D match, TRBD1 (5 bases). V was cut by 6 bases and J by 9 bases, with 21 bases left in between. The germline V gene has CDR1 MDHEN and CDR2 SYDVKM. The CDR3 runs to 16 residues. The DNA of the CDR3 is TGTGCCAGCAGCCGACCCTACCAGGGTCCGGGTTCACCCCTCCACTTT. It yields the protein CASSRPYQGPGSPLHF.

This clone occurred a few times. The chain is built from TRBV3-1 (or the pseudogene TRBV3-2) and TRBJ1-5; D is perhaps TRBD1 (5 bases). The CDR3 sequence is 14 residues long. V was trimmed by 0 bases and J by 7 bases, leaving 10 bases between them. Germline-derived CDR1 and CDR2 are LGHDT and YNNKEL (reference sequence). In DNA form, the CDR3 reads TGTGCCAGCAGCCAAGATATACAGGTCCAGCCCCAGCATTTT. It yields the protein CASSQDIQVQPQHF.

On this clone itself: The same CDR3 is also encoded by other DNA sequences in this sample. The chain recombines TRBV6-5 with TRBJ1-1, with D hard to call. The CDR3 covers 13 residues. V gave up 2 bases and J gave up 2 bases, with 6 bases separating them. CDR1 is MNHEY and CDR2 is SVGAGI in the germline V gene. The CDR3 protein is CASSYLRNTEAFF. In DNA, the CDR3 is TGTGCCAGCAGTTACCTTAGAAACACTGAAGCTTTCTTT.

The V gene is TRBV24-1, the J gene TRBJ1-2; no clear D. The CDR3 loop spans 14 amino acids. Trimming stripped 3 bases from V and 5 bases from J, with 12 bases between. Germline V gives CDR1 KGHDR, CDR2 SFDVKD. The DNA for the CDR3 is TGTGCCACCAGTGATCCTAGAGGCCGGTATGGCTACACCTTC. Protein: CATSDPRGRYGYTF.

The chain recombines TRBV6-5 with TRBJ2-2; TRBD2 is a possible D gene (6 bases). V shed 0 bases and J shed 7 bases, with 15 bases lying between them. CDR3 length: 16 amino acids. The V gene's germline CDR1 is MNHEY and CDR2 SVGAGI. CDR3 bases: TGTGCCAGCAGTTACTCGGTTCCGCCGGGGGTCGGGGAGCTGTTTTTT. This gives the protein CASSYSVPPGVGELFF.

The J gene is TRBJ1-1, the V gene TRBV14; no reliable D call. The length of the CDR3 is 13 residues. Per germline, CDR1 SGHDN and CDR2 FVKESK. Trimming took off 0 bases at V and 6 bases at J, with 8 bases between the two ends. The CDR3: CASSQEGRAEAFF. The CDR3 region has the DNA TGTGCCAGCAGCCAAGAAGGGAGAGCTGAAGCTTTCTTT. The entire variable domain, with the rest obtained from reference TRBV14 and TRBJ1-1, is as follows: EAGVTQFPSHSVIEKGQTVTLRCDPISGHDNLYWYRRVMGKEIKFLLHFVKESKQDESGMPNNRFLAERTGGTYSTLKVQPAELEDSGVYFCASSQEGRAEAFFGQGTRLTVV.

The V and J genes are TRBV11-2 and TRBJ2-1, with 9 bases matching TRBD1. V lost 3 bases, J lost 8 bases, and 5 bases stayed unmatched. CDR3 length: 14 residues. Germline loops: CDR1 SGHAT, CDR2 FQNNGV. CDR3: CASSFYRGQDEQFF. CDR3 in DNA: TGTGCCAGCAGCTTTTACAGGGGGCAGGATGAGCAGTTCTTC.